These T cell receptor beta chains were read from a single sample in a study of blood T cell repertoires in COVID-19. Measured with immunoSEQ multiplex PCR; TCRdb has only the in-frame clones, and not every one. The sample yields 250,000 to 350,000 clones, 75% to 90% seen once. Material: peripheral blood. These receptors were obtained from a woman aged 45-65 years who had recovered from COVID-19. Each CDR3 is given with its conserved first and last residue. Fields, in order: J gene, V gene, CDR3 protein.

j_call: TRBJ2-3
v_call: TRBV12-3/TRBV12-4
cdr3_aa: CASTSRGTDTQYF

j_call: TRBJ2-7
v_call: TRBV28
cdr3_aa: CASSWSPSGAYEQYF

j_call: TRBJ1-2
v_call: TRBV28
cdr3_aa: CATETANYGYTF

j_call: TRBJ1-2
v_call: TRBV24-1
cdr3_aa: CATSDTGNYGYTF

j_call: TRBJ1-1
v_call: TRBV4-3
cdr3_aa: CASSQEAHWNTEAFF

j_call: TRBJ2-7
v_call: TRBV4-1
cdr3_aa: CASAKADLPYEQYF

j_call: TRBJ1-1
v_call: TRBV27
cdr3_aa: CASSLSLANTEAFF

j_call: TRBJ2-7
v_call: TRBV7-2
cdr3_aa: CASSPQGGGGYEQYF

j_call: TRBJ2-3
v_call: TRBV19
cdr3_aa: CASSIGASADTQYF

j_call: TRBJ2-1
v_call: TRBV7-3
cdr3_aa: CASSLANNEQFF

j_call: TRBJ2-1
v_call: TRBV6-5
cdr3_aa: CASGSRPGLAGEEFF

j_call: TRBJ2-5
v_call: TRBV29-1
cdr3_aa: CSVEDRGAHGQETQYF

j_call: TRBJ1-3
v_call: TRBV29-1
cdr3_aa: CSVQAGNTIYF

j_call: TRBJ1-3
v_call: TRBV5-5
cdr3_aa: CASSRLRADRVVGNTIYF

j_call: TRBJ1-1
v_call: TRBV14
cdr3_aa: CASSHLTGGLNTEAFF

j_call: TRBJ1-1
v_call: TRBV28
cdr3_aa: CASSRGGTGALAEAFF

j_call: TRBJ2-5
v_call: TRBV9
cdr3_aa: CASSVAGETQYF

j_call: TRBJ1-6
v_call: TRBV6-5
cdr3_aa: CASRGQGSSPLHF

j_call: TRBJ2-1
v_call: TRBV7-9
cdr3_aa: CASASRAGEAEQFF

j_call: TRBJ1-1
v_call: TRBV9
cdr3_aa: CASSRTAANTEAFF

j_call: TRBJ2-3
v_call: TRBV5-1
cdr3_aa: CASSLGLTGGITDTQYF

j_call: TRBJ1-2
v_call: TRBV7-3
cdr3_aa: CASSSGPFDGYTF

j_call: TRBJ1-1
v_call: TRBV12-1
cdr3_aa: CASSFGPGALF

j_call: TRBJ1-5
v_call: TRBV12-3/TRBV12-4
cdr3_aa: CASSLAARQPQHF

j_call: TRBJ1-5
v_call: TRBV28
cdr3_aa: CASGRTHQPQHF

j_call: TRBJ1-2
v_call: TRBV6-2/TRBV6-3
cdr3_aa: CASSYSGQGGDYGYTF

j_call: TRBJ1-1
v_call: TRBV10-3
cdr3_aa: CAINTGTPNTEAFF

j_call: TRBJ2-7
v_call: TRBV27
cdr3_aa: CASSLLGRGLAGVGFEQYF

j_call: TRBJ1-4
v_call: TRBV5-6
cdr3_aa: CASSLAGGREKLFF

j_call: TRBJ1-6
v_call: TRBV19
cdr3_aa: CASSIDGTGPNSPLHF

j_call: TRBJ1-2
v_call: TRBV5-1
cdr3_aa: CASSPQGDLTISYTF

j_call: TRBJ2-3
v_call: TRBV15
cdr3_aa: CATSSYRGYGTDTQYF

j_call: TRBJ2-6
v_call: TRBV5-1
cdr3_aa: CASSWREGFGANVLTF

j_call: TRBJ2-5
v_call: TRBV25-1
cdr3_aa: CASSILAGIQETQYF

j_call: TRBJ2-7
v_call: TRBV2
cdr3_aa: CASSEGRVPSYEQYF

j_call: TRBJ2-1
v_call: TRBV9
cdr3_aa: CASSVDSYGEQFF

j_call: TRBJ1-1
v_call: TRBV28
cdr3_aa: CASSLLTGLAEAFF

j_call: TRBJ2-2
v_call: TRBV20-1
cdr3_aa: CSASSQRLANTGELFF

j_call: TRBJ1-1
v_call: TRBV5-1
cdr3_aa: CASSLGSWNTEAFF